The next 8 T cell receptor beta chains were all read from a single sample in a study of blood T cell repertoires in COVID-19. Data came from immunoSEQ multiplex PCR; TCRdb stores just in-frame clones and leaves some out. The repertoire has about 260,000 clones, approximately 86% of them found once; the top ten carry more than 0.55%. The sequenced sample consisted of peripheral blood. These receptors all stem from a human donor in a cohort sampled during active COVID-19.

The genes are TRBV5-4 and TRBJ1-2; 11 bases are shared with TRBD1. Germline CDR1 and CDR2: SGHNT and YYREEE (reference sequence). CDR3 size: 15 residues. Losses at the gene ends were 4 bases for V and 7 bases for J; bases not matched to a gene: 9. CDR3 in DNA: TGTGCCAGCAGCGCTACCGGACAGGGGGCTGGTGGCTACACCTTC. This encodes CASSATGQGAGGYTF.

The chain joins TRBV12-1 to TRBJ2-7; the table's TRBD1 call for D was not verified on the DNA. TRBV12-1 is described as a pseudogene. The CDR3 is 14 residues long. The DNA for the CDR3 is TGTGCCAGCAGCCCCCGGACAGATTCCTACGAGCAGTACTTC. This translates into CASSPRTDSYEQYF.

This sequence joins TRBV19 and TRBJ2-2; TRBD1 matches at 10 bases. Germline CDR1 and CDR2: LNHDA and SQIVND (reference sequence). The CDR3 consists of 15 residues. With V trimmed by 5 bases and J by 5 bases, 5 bases remained unmatched. The CDR3 nucleotides are TGTGCCAGTAGTCCCCGGGACAGGGGAACCGGGGAGCTGTTTTTT. This gives the protein CASSPRDRGTGELFF.

This chain connects TRBV18 to TRBJ1-4; 7 nucleotides align to TRBD1. Germline values: CDR1 KGHSH, CDR2 LQKENI. The CDR3 sequence is 16 residues long. Trimming took 6 bases from V and 0 from J; bases not matched to a gene: 7. The CDR3 DNA reads as TGTGCCAGCTCCATGCGACAGGGTACAACTAATGAAAAACTGTTTTTT. Its protein is CASSMRQGTTNEKLFF.

This clone was found a few times. The genes are TRBV7-3 and TRBJ1-2; 10 nucleotides match TRBD1. The CDR3 is made up of 15 amino acids. Germline V gene sequence: CDR1 SGHTA, CDR2 FQGTGA. The ends lost 1 base at V and 3 bases at J; junction bases unmatched: 2. For the CDR3, the DNA is TGTGCCAGCAGCTTAAACGGACAGGGGGACTATGGCTACACCTTC. Its translation is CASSLNGQGDYGYTF.

This clone was found once. The chain uses TRBV7-3 and TRBJ2-7; TRBD1 might be the D (5 bases). The CDR3 is 14 residues long. CDR1 is SGHTA, CDR2 FQGTGA, per germline. V was cut by 2 bases and J by 2 bases, with 10 bases left in between. The CDR3 nucleotides are TGTGCCAGCAGCTTAGCAGGGCTAACCTACGAGCAGTACTTC. It specifies CASSLAGLTYEQYF.

The chain recombines TRBV30 with TRBJ1-6; D remains unclear. Germline CDR1 is GTSNPN and CDR2 is SVGIG (reference sequence). There are 11 residues in the CDR3. Trimming took off 2 bases at V and 15 bases at J, with 11 bases between the two ends. The CDR3 nucleotides are TGTGCCTGGAGTCCTGACTCTTACCTCCACTTT. Translating gives CAWSPDSYLHF.

The chain employs TRBV24-1 and TRBJ2-2; D is perhaps TRBD1 (6 bases). The CDR3 runs to 14 residues. V lost 9 bases and J 3 bases, leaving 13 bases between the germline ends. Germline values: CDR1 KGHDR, CDR2 SFDVKD. CDR3 region: CATRDTGYTGELFF. As DNA, the CDR3 is TGTGCCACCCGGGACACGGGATACACCGGGGAGCTGTTTTTT.